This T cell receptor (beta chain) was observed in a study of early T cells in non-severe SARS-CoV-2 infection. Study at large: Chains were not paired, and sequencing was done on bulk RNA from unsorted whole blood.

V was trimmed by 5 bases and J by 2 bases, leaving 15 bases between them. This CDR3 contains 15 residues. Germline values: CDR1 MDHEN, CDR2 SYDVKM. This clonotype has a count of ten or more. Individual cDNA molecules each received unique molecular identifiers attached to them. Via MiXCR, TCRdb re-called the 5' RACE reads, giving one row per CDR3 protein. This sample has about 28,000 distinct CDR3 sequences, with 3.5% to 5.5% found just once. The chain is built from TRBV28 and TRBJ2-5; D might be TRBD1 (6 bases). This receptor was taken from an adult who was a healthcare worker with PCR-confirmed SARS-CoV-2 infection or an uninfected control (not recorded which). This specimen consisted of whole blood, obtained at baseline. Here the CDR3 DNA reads TGTGCCAGCAGTGTCTCCCAGGGGTCTCAAGAGACCCAGTACTTC. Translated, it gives CASSVSQGSQETQYF.